A selection of T cell receptor beta chains follows, all from one sample in a study of blood T cell repertoires in COVID-19. Here immunoSEQ multiplex PCR was the method, and the copy in TCRdb shows in-frame clones only, minus some. The sample yields some 41,000 clones, approximately 82% seen once. Sequencing was performed on peripheral blood. Receptors originate from a woman between 70 and 85 years old with acute or convalescent COVID-19. Both conserved end residues are part of each CDR3. D genes are given only for firm matches. Not every row has a clone size; where given, it reads once, few, many or a size class.

j_gene: TRBJ1-1; abundance: -; d_gene: -; v_gene: TRBV7-8; CDR3nt: TGTGCCAGCAGCTTAGAACGGAGGGGGGGTACTTTCTTT; CDR3aa: CASSLERRGGTFF
j_gene: TRBJ1-3; abundance: -; d_gene: -; v_gene: TRBV5-6; CDR3nt: TGTGCCAGCAGCTTGCAGGACTCTGGAAACACCATATATTTT; CDR3aa: CASSLQDSGNTIYF
j_gene: TRBJ2-7; abundance: once; d_gene: -; v_gene: TRBV6-5; CDR3nt: TGTGCCAGCAGTTACTCGATGGGGGGCTCCTACGAGCAGTACTTC; CDR3aa: CASSYSMGGSYEQYF
j_gene: TRBJ2-1; abundance: -; d_gene: -; v_gene: TRBV29-1; CDR3nt: TGCAGCGTTGAAAGTTGGTCCTCGCGGGGCACCGTCGACAATGAGCAGTTCTTC; CDR3aa: CSVESWSSRGTVDNEQFF
j_gene: TRBJ1-5; abundance: -; d_gene: -; v_gene: TRBV18; CDR3nt: TGTGCCAGCTCACCAACCGGACAGCCTAATCAGCCCCAGCATTTT; CDR3aa: CASSPTGQPNQPQHF
j_gene: TRBJ2-7; abundance: -; d_gene: -; v_gene: TRBV6-2/TRBV6-3; CDR3nt: TGTGTCATCAGTCGCGCGGGGATCTCCTACGAGCAGTACTTC; CDR3aa: CVISRAGISYEQYF
j_gene: TRBJ2-7; abundance: -; d_gene: TRBD2; v_gene: TRBV7-2; CDR3nt: TGTGCCAGCAGCTCATATAGCGGGAGCTCCTACGAGCAGTACTTC; CDR3aa: CASSSYSGSSYEQYF
j_gene: TRBJ2-6; abundance: -; d_gene: TRBD1; v_gene: TRBV3-1/TRBV3-2; CDR3nt: TGTGCCAGCAGCCAAGGCGGGACAGGGAAAAGCTCTGGGGCCAACGTCCTGACTTTC; CDR3aa: CASSQGGTGKSSGANVLTF
j_gene: TRBJ2-4; abundance: -; d_gene: -; v_gene: TRBV19; CDR3nt: TGTGCCAGTAGTCCAAGGACCCTTTGGGGTGGGGAGGCCAAAAACATTCAGTACTTC; CDR3aa: CASSPRTLWGGEAKNIQYF
j_gene: TRBJ2-3; abundance: few; d_gene: -; v_gene: TRBV2; CDR3nt: TGTGCCAGCAGTGATCGCAGGACAGGCACAGATACGCAGTATTTT; CDR3aa: CASSDRRTGTDTQYF
j_gene: TRBJ2-3; abundance: -; d_gene: TRBD1; v_gene: TRBV11-2; CDR3nt: TGTGCCAGCAGCCCCAGGGGGCTCAGCACAGATACGCAGTATTTT; CDR3aa: CASSPRGLSTDTQYF
j_gene: TRBJ1-2; abundance: -; d_gene: -; v_gene: TRBV5-6; CDR3nt: TGTGCCAGCAGCTCGACTCCCCAGGGGCCCTATGGCTACACCTTC; CDR3aa: CASSSTPQGPYGYTF
j_gene: TRBJ1-2; abundance: -; d_gene: -; v_gene: TRBV11-3; CDR3nt: TGTGCCAGCGTGGGAGGGAGGGAAAATGGCTACACCTTC; CDR3aa: CASVGGRENGYTF
j_gene: TRBJ2-1; abundance: -; d_gene: -; v_gene: TRBV20-1; CDR3nt: TGCAGTGCTAGGCCCTATAATGAGCAGTTCTTC; CDR3aa: CSARPYNEQFF
j_gene: TRBJ2-5; abundance: -; d_gene: -; v_gene: TRBV30; CDR3nt: TGTGCCTGGAGTGAGTTTGCCGGGGGGACCCAGTACTTC; CDR3aa: CAWSEFAGGTQYF
j_gene: TRBJ1-6; abundance: once; d_gene: -; v_gene: TRBV11-1; CDR3nt: TGTGCCAGCAGCTTAGCGGCTACGGGGGGCTCTTCACCCCTCCACTTT; CDR3aa: CASSLAATGGSSPLHF
j_gene: TRBJ1-2; abundance: -; d_gene: -; v_gene: TRBV28; CDR3nt: TGTGCCAGCAGTCCTCAGGGGAGTCCTATGGCTACCACCTTC; CDR3aa: CASSPQGSPMATTF
j_gene: TRBJ1-2; abundance: -; d_gene: -; v_gene: TRBV7-2; CDR3nt: TGTGCCAGCAGCACTTACAGGGACTATGGCTACACCTTC; CDR3aa: CASSTYRDYGYTF
j_gene: TRBJ2-1; abundance: -; d_gene: -; v_gene: TRBV9; CDR3nt: TGTGCCAGCAGCGTAATAGCGGAAAGCTCCTACAATGAGCAGTTCTTC; CDR3aa: CASSVIAESSYNEQFF
j_gene: TRBJ2-3; abundance: -; d_gene: -; v_gene: TRBV6-4; CDR3nt: TGTGCCAGCAGTGACTCGCTCTCCGCGGGCTCAGATACGCAGTATTTT; CDR3aa: CASSDSLSAGSDTQYF
j_gene: TRBJ1-2; abundance: -; d_gene: -; v_gene: TRBV15; CDR3nt: TGTGCCACCAGCAGTAGCGCTCGGCGAGGCTACACCTTC; CDR3aa: CATSSSARRGYTF
j_gene: TRBJ1-2; abundance: -; d_gene: TRBD1; v_gene: TRBV28; CDR3nt: TGTGCCAGCAGCCTCGAGATAGGGGGCCGTGGCTACACCTTC; CDR3aa: CASSLEIGGRGYTF
j_gene: TRBJ1-5; abundance: once; d_gene: TRBD1; v_gene: TRBV24-1; CDR3nt: TGTGCCACCAGCGCCTCCGACAGGGGGCCGGGCAATCAGCCCCAGCATTTT; CDR3aa: CATSASDRGPGNQPQHF
j_gene: TRBJ2-1; abundance: -; d_gene: -; v_gene: TRBV24-1; CDR3nt: TGTGCCACCAGTGATAGGTCTAGCTCCTACAATGAGCAGTTCTTC; CDR3aa: CATSDRSSSYNEQFF
j_gene: TRBJ1-2; abundance: -; d_gene: -; v_gene: TRBV21-1; CDR3nt: TGTGCCAGCAGCAAAGTCCCGGAGGACAGGCCCAAAGATAACTATGGCTACACCTTC; CDR3aa: CASSKVPEDRPKDNYGYTF
j_gene: TRBJ2-7; abundance: few; d_gene: TRBD1; v_gene: TRBV2; CDR3nt: TGTGCCAGCAGTGAGGAGGCGAGCGGGACAGGGTTTTTTCAGCAGTACTTC; CDR3aa: CASSEEASGTGFFQQYF
j_gene: TRBJ2-4; abundance: -; d_gene: TRBD1; v_gene: TRBV2; CDR3nt: TGTGCCAGCACCCGGGACAGGGGGTTGTCAGCCAAAAACATTCAGTACTTC; CDR3aa: CASTRDRGLSAKNIQYF
j_gene: TRBJ1-2; abundance: -; d_gene: -; v_gene: TRBV5-1; CDR3nt: TGCGCCAGCAGCTGGGCCCTGACAGCGCAAGGGGGCTATGGCTACACCTTC; CDR3aa: CASSWALTAQGGYGYTF
j_gene: TRBJ2-5; abundance: few; d_gene: -; v_gene: TRBV28; CDR3nt: TGTGCCAGCAGGGTCTCAGGAGAGACCCAGTACTTC; CDR3aa: CASRVSGETQYF
j_gene: TRBJ2-5; abundance: -; d_gene: TRBD1; v_gene: TRBV10-1; CDR3nt: TGCGCCAGCAGTGCAGCCGGGACAGGGGGCCAGCGGCAGACCCAGTACTTC; CDR3aa: CASSAAGTGGQRQTQYF
j_gene: TRBJ2-1; abundance: once; d_gene: -; v_gene: TRBV11-1; CDR3nt: TGTGCCAGCAGCTTAGCCGTTAAAACGACTAGGGTGGATGAGCAGTTCTTC; CDR3aa: CASSLAVKTTRVDEQFF
j_gene: TRBJ2-1; abundance: -; d_gene: TRBD2; v_gene: TRBV3-1/TRBV3-2; CDR3nt: TGTGCCAGCAGTGGAAACCCTCTAGCGGGAGTGTCCTACAATGAGCAGTTCTTC; CDR3aa: CASSGNPLAGVSYNEQFF
j_gene: TRBJ2-1; abundance: -; d_gene: TRBD2; v_gene: TRBV5-1; CDR3nt: TGCGCCAGCAGTCCCGGACTAGCGGGAGCCCCGCAAGGGGAGCAGTTCTTC; CDR3aa: CASSPGLAGAPQGEQFF
j_gene: TRBJ1-1; abundance: -; d_gene: -; v_gene: TRBV19; CDR3nt: TGTGCCAGTAGCCCATTACGGGGCACTGAAGCTTTCTTT; CDR3aa: CASSPLRGTEAFF
j_gene: TRBJ2-3; abundance: -; d_gene: TRBD2; v_gene: TRBV18; CDR3nt: TGTGCCAGCTCACCACCTCTAGCGGGAAACACAGATACGCAGTATTTT; CDR3aa: CASSPPLAGNTDTQYF
j_gene: TRBJ2-7; abundance: -; d_gene: TRBD1; v_gene: TRBV7-8; CDR3nt: TGTGCCAACCCGGACAGGGCTCTCCACTACGAGCAGTACTTC; CDR3aa: CANPDRALHYEQYF
j_gene: TRBJ1-5; abundance: few; d_gene: -; v_gene: TRBV4-1; CDR3nt: TGCGCCAGCAGCCGGGACTCCAATCAGCCCCAGCATTTT; CDR3aa: CASSRDSNQPQHF
j_gene: TRBJ2-7; abundance: -; d_gene: TRBD2; v_gene: TRBV6-5; CDR3nt: TGTGCCAGCAGTTACTCGAAGGCTAGCGGGAGAAACGAGCAGTACTTC; CDR3aa: CASSYSKASGRNEQYF
j_gene: TRBJ2-3; abundance: -; d_gene: TRBD2; v_gene: TRBV5-1; CDR3nt: TGCGCCAGCAGCTTATTGGCGGGAGGGCCAATGGATACGCAGTATTTT; CDR3aa: CASSLLAGGPMDTQYF
j_gene: TRBJ2-7; abundance: -; d_gene: -; v_gene: TRBV5-4; CDR3nt: TGTGCCAGCGGACGGACGGAGGGCCGTGGCGAGCAGTACTTC; CDR3aa: CASGRTEGRGEQYF